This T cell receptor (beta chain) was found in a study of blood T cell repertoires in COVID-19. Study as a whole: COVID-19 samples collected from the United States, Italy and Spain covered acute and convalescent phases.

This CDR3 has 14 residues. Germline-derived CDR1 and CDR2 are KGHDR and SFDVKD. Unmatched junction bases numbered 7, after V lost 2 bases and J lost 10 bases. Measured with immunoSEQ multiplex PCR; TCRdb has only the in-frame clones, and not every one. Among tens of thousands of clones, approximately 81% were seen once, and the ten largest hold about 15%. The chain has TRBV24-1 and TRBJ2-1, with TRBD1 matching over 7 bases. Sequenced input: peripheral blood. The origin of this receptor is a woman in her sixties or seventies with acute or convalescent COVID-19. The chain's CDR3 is CATSDSGQSYEQFF. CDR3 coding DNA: TGTGCCACCAGTGATTCGGGACAGTCTTACGAGCAGTTCTTC.